Listed here are 32 T cell receptor beta chains from one sample, sequenced in a study of cytomegalovirus exposure and HLA in healthy donors. PCR involved 60 Vbeta and 13 Jbeta primers. TCRdb keeps only in-frame clones here, not all; method: immunoSEQ multiplex PCR. The sample gives 90,000 to 150,000 clones, 74% of which show up once; approximately 2% is in the top ten. Specimen: PBMCs. These receptors came from a human donor in good health.

This chain connects TRBV29-1 to TRBJ2-3; the D gene is possibly TRBD2 (6 bases). The V gene lost 7 bases and the J gene lost 0 bases, with 14 bases spanning the gap. The germline V gene has CDR1 SQVTM and CDR2 ANQGSEA. The CDR3 spans 14 residues. The CDR3 region is CSAPGGTSTDTQYF. In DNA form, the CDR3 reads TGCAGCGCCCCGGGCGGGACCAGCACAGATACGCAGTATTTT.

The rearrangement joins TRBV19 to TRBJ1-5; D possibly corresponds to TRBD1 (6 bases). Per germline, CDR1 LNHDA and CDR2 SQIVND (reference sequence). Trimming took 4 bases from V and 0 from J, leaving 13 bases between them. This CDR3 is 16 amino acids long. CDR3 nucleotide sequence: TGTGCCAGTAGTAGTGGACAGACGAATAGCAATCAGCCCCAGCATTTT. Translating gives CASSSGQTNSNQPQHF.

The rearrangement uses TRBV6-1 and TRBJ1-1, with D perhaps matching TRBD1 (6 bases). The V end was cut by 4 bases, the J end by 1 base, with 16 bases between. Per germline, CDR1 MNHNS and CDR2 SASEGT. This CDR3 comprises 16 residues. The CDR3 region has the DNA TGTGCCAGCAGTGTCTGGGACACACAGCCGAACACTGAAGCTTTCTTT. Translated: CASSVWDTQPNTEAFF.

The chain carries TRBV5-4 and TRBJ2-5; weak D call: TRBD2 (6 bases). In germline, CDR1 is SGHNT, CDR2 YYREEE (reference sequence). The CDR3 is made up of 18 amino acids. V was clipped by 4 bases and J by 1 base, with 23 bases between them. CDR3 DNA: TGTGCCAGCAGCGTACCAGGTGGAGGGAGAGGGACCCAAGAGACCCAGTACTTC. Translating it yields CASSVPGGGRGTQETQYF.

The CDR3, as DNA: TGTGCCAGCAGCTTAGCAAGGGGGCCCTACACTGAAGCTTTCTTT. Translating gives CASSLARGPYTEAFF. The chain uses TRBV7-9 and TRBJ1-1, with TRBD1 matching 7 bases. With 0 bases clipped from V and 3 bases from J, the junction kept 4 bases outside the gene matches. This CDR3 region has 15 residues. CDR1 is SEHNR, CDR2 FQNEAQ, per germline (reference sequence).

In this sample, this clone turned up once. The V call is TRBV27, the J call TRBJ1-1; TRBD1 is a possible D gene (6 bases). The CDR3 contains 13 residues. Germline assignment: CDR1 MNHEY and CDR2 SMNVEV (reference sequence). The V gene lost 4 bases and the J gene lost 6 bases, with 12 bases spanning the gap. The CDR3 DNA reads TGTGCCAGCAGTTCCCCCAGGGGTTCTGAAGCTTTCTTT. Translating it yields CASSSPRGSEAFF.

This clone was counted between two and nine times. The genes are TRBV19 and TRBJ2-7; 10 bases align to TRBD2. Trimming removed 5 bases from V and 3 bases from J; junction bases left unmatched: 4. The CDR3 is 14 amino acids. Germline CDR1 and CDR2: LNHDA and SQIVND (reference sequence). The CDR3 sequence is CASSPASGSYEQYF. The CDR3 coding sequence is TGTGCCAGTAGTCCAGCTAGCGGGAGCTACGAGCAGTACTTC.

The chain carries TRBV7-7 and TRBJ2-2; the D gene is possibly TRBD1 (6 bases). V shed 3 bases and J shed 5 bases, with 10 bases lying between them. CDR1 is SSHAT, CDR2 FNYEAQ, per germline (reference sequence). The length of the CDR3 is 14 residues. DNA for the CDR3: TGTGCCAGCAGCTTGACAGGTTCGACCGGGGAGCTGTTTTTT. Amino acid sequence: CASSLTGSTGELFF. Variable domain in full (rest from reference TRBV7-7 and TRBJ2-2): GAGVSQSPRYKVTKRGQDVTLRCDPISSHATLYWYQQALGQGPEFLTYFNYEAQPDKSGLPSDRFSAERPEGSISTLTIQRTEQRDSAMYRCASSLTGSTGELFFGEGSRLTVL.

The chain employs TRBV9 and TRBJ2-7; 8 bases match TRBD2. The CDR3 is made up of 16 amino acids. The V gene end was trimmed by 0 bases and the J gene end by 6 bases; junction bases not matched to a gene: 11. Looked up from germline, CDR1 is SGDLS and CDR2 is YYNGEE. The CDR3 nucleotides read TGTGCCAGCAGCGTAGGAGGAAGCGGGAGTCGCCTCGAGCAGTACTTC. Translating it yields CASSVGGSGSRLEQYF. Full variable domain (outside the CDR3, taken from reference TRBV9 and TRBJ2-7): DSGVTQTPKHLITATGQRVTLRCSPRSGDLSVYWYQQSLDQGLQFLIQYYNGEERAKGNILERFSAQQFPDLHSELNLSSLELGDSALYFCASSVGGSGSRLEQYFGPGTRLTVT.

This CDR3 reads CAISDRVADEETQYF. DNA for the CDR3: TGTGCCATCAGTGACCGGGTAGCGGATGAAGAGACCCAGTACTTC. V is TRBV10-3 and J is TRBJ2-5; D possibly corresponds to TRBD2 (6 bases). The V gene's germline CDR1 is ENHRY and CDR2 SYGVKD. V gave up 3 bases and J gave up 3 bases, with 14 bases separating them. The length of the CDR3 is 15 residues.

This chain uses TRBV2 with TRBJ1-4; D is unclear. The CDR3 is made up of 12 amino acids. V lost 9 bases, J lost 4 bases, and 9 bases lay in between. Germline V gene lookup returns CDR1 SNHLY and CDR2 FYNNEI. DNA of the CDR3: TGTGCCAGTCACGGGTTTAATGAAAAACTGTTTTTT. It translates to CASHGFNEKLFF.

This clone appeared once. The chain combines TRBV19 with TRBJ1-5; 9 bases match TRBD1. CDR1 LNHDA and CDR2 SQIVND come from the germline V gene (reference sequence). This CDR3 has 15 residues. V was pared by 7 bases and J by 5 bases, with 9 bases of the junction left unmatched. In nucleotides, the CDR3 is TGTGCCAGTATTGATGGGACAGGGAAATATCAGCCCCAGCATTTT. As protein: CASIDGTGKYQPQHF.

Remarks on this clone: The junction departs from germline at one end; a sequencing error may be responsible. Additional DNA sequences in this sample encode the identical CDR3. The chain is built from TRBV2 and TRBJ1-5; D might be TRBD1 (6 bases). The germline gives CDR1 SNHLY, CDR2 FYNNEI. This CDR3 has 13 amino acids. The CDR3 here is CASDKQGNQPQHF. CDR3 coding DNA: TGCGCCAGCGATAAACAGGGAAATCAGCCCCAGCATTTT.

This sequence joins TRBV2 and TRBJ1-3; D gene ambiguous. The CDR3 is made up of 16 amino acids. The V end was cut by 3 bases, the J end by 0 bases, with 12 bases between. Per germline, CDR1 SNHLY and CDR2 FYNNEI. In DNA, the CDR3 is TGTGCCAGCAGTGACCGGGTGGCCTCCTCTGGAAACACCATATATTTT. Translating gives CASSDRVASSGNTIYF.

This clone has a handful of counts. This rearrangement joins TRBV5-1 to TRBJ1-1; no firm D call. Germline V gene lookup returns CDR1 SGHRS and CDR2 YFSETQ. Trimming cost V 4 bases and J 4 bases, with 14 bases left between them. This CDR3 has 14 amino acids. The CDR3 loop reads CASSDFTGSTEAFF. Here the CDR3 DNA reads TGCGCCAGCAGCGATTTTACCGGGTCCACTGAAGCTTTCTTT.

In this sample, this clone turned up a few times. The chain uses TRBV7-8 and TRBJ2-5; 7 positions agree with TRBD2. Looked up from germline, CDR1 is SGHVS and CDR2 is FQNEAQ. The V and J ends lost 5 bases and 5 bases, in that order; junction bases with no gene match: 8. This CDR3 is built from 14 residues. CDR3 protein: CASSPGRAPETQYF. The CDR3, as DNA: TGTGCCAGCAGCCCAGGGAGGGCCCCGGAGACCCAGTACTTC.

The genes are TRBV5-1 and TRBJ1-1, with D possibly being TRBD1 (5 bases). Germline CDR1 is SGHRS and CDR2 is YFSETQ. The V and J ends lost 4 bases and 0 bases respectively, with 13 bases between them. The CDR3 contains 15 residues. CDR3 loop: CASSPAGGMNTEAFF. CDR3 nucleotides: TGCGCCAGCAGCCCGGCGGGGGGGATGAACACTGAAGCTTTCTTT.

This chain links TRBV19 with TRBJ2-7, with 10 bases fitting TRBD1. Per germline, CDR1 LNHDA and CDR2 SQIVND (reference sequence). V lost 8 bases and J lost 3; bases outside the gene matches: 4. The CDR3 runs to 13 residues. CDR3 amino acids: CASQGQGNYEQYF. In nucleotides, the CDR3 is TGTGCCAGTCAGGGACAGGGGAACTACGAGCAGTACTTC.

This clone has just a few counts. The chain is built from TRBV19 and TRBJ1-2; possible D gene TRBD1, 6 bases. Trimming removed 8 bases from V and 3 bases from J, with 13 bases in between. In germline, CDR1 is LNHDA, CDR2 SQIVND (reference sequence). The CDR3 sequence is 13 residues long. The CDR3: CASRKGGDYGYTF. The CDR3 nucleotides read TGTGCCAGTCGTAAAGGGGGGGACTATGGCTACACCTTC.

This chain's CDR3 is CASSFGRPTDTQYF. CDR3 nucleotide sequence: TGTGCCAGCAGTTTCGGCAGGCCCACAGATACGCAGTATTTT. The chain joins TRBV27 to TRBJ2-3, with D uncertain. Trimming stripped 3 bases from V and 2 bases from J, with 9 bases between. The CDR3 spans 14 residues. The V gene's germline CDR1 is MNHEY and CDR2 SMNVEV (reference sequence).

The chain joins TRBV29-1 to TRBJ2-7; D may be TRBD1 (8 bases). CDR3 size: 17 residues. V was cut by 5 bases and J by 7 bases, with 30 bases left in between. Germline V gene sequence: CDR1 SQVTM, CDR2 ANQGSEA. In nucleotides, the CDR3 is TGCAGCGTTAGGCCTCAGGGGGCGCTTGGCCGAGCGGGGGAGCAGTACTTC. It codes for CSVRPQGALGRAGEQYF.

The J gene is TRBJ2-5, the V gene TRBV7-9; possibly TRBD1 for D (6 bases). V was shortened by 1 base and J by 0 bases, with 9 bases between the two germline ends. The CDR3 has 15 residues. Per the germline V gene, CDR1 is SEHNR and CDR2 is FQNEAQ (reference sequence). In nucleotides, the CDR3 is TGTGCCAGCAGCTTAGGGGACACCAACCAAGAGACCCAGTACTTC. Its translation: CASSLGDTNQETQYF.

The chain has TRBV5-1 and TRBJ2-2, with 11 bases fitting TRBD2. The V gene's germline CDR1 is SGHRS and CDR2 YFSETQ. CDR3 length equals 15 residues. J was trimmed by 6 bases and V by 4 bases; bases with no gene match: 5. As DNA, the CDR3 is TGCGCCAGCAGCAAAACTAGCGGGAGTCCCGGGGAGCTGTTTTTT. Translating gives CASSKTSGSPGELFF.

J is TRBJ2-5 and V is TRBV28; 7 nucleotides agree with TRBD1. This CDR3 is 14 amino acids long. The ends lost 5 bases at V and 4 bases at J; junction bases unmatched: 7. Germline lookup yields CDR1 MDHEN and CDR2 SYDVKM. In nucleotides, the CDR3 is TGTGCCAGCAGTCGTGACAGGGTTGTAGAGACCCAGTACTTC. Translated: CASSRDRVVETQYF. The complete variable domain, with remaining parts taken from reference TRBV28 and TRBJ2-5, reads DVKVTQSSRYLVKRTGEKVFLECVQDMDHENMFWYRQDPGLGLRLIYFSYDVKMKEKGDIPEGYSVSREKKERFSLILESASTNQTSMYLCASSRDRVVETQYFGPGTRLLVL.

This chain connects TRBV5-6 to TRBJ1-4; 8 bases line up with TRBD1. The germline gives CDR1 SGHDT, CDR2 YYEEEE. V shed 8 bases, J shed 4 bases, and the junction held 13 bases outside the gene matches. The CDR3 covers 16 residues. The CDR3 coding sequence is TGTGCCAGTGGCAGGGGGCTCTCAGGGGATAATGAAAAACTGTTTTTT. Its protein product is CASGRGLSGDNEKLFF. The variable domain in full, with the rest retrieved from reference TRBV5-6 and TRBJ1-4, is DAGVTQSPTHLIKTRGQQVTLRCSPKSGHDTVSWYQQALGQGPQFIFQYYEEEERQRGNFPDRFSGHQFPNYSSELNVNALLLGDSALYLCASGRGLSGDNEKLFFGSGTQLSVL.

This clone came up a few times. The rearrangement uses TRBV5-6 and TRBJ1-1; D is unresolved. The CDR3 length is 14 residues. V was shortened by 2 bases and J by 6 bases, with 14 bases between the two germline ends. The germline V gene has CDR1 SGHDT and CDR2 YYEEEE. The chain's CDR3 is CASSLGLGSAEAFF. In DNA, the CDR3 is TGTGCCAGCAGCTTAGGCCTCGGCAGCGCTGAAGCTTTCTTT.

This clone was seen repeatedly, ten times or more. The chain recombines TRBV5-1 with TRBJ1-4; 9 bases map to TRBD1. V lost 2 bases and J lost 4; bases outside the gene matches: 6. Germline CDR1 is SGHRS and CDR2 is YFSETQ. This CDR3 has 16 residues. CDR3 bases: TGCGCCAGCAGCTTCGCCGGGACAGGGAATAATGAAAAACTGTTTTTT. Translation gives CASSFAGTGNNEKLFF.

V gene TRBV4-2 combines with J gene TRBJ1-2, with D maybe TRBD1 (6 bases). Trimming cost V 0 bases and J 7 bases, with 9 bases left between them. CDR3 length: 13 residues. Germline-derived CDR1 and CDR2 are LGHNA and YNFKEQ. CDR3 in DNA: TGTGCCAGCAGCCAAGATAGAGGGGGTGGCTACACCTTC. As protein: CASSQDRGGGYTF.

The chain links TRBV7-2 to TRBJ1-5; 10 bases align to TRBD1. V lost 1 base, J lost 2 bases, and 2 bases stayed unmatched. This CDR3 is built from 16 residues. In germline, CDR1 is SGHTA, CDR2 FQGNSA. The CDR3 loop reads CASSLVGTGGNQPQHF. DNA of the CDR3: TGTGCCAGCAGCTTAGTAGGGACAGGGGGCAATCAGCCCCAGCATTTT.

The rearrangement links TRBV19 to TRBJ1-1, with D unclear. The germline CDR1 and CDR2 sequences are LNHDA and SQIVND (reference sequence). Trimming removed 7 bases from V and 0 bases from J, with 6 bases in between. The CDR3 spans 12 residues. DNA of the CDR3: TGTGCCAGTACGGGTGTGAACACTGAAGCTTTCTTT. Translation gives CASTGVNTEAFF.

The chain couples TRBV7-2 to TRBJ2-7; 8 bases fit TRBD2. Per the germline V gene, CDR1 is SGHTA and CDR2 is FQGNSA. This CDR3 is built from 16 residues. Trimming cost V 2 bases and J 2 bases; bases outside gene matches: 8. CDR3 coding DNA: TGTGCCAGCAGCTTAAGGAGCGGGAGCTCGCCCTACGAGCAGTACTTC. Protein: CASSLRSGSSPYEQYF.

There are a few counts of this clone. This rearrangement joins TRBV6-5 to TRBJ1-4, with D possibly TRBD1 on 5 matching bases. Looked up from germline, CDR1 is MNHEY and CDR2 is SVGAGI. V lost 0 bases and J 8 bases, leaving 10 bases between the germline ends. The CDR3 has 14 residues. The CDR3 spells CASSYSAGREKLFF. The CDR3 DNA is TGTGCCAGCAGTTACTCGGCAGGGCGGGAAAAACTGTTTTTT.